This T cell receptor (beta chain) was sequenced in a study of OX40 agonist ivuxolimab in advanced cancers. Sequencing used immunoSEQ multiplex PCR; TCRdb keeps in-frame clones, though not all of them. The repertoire holds over 80,000 clones, with 83% as singletons. Study-level results: Some patients without response likewise showed low normalized clonal expansion.

V was clipped by 8 bases and J by 6 bases; unmatched bases: 8. The CDR3 covers 13 residues. Germline V gene data show CDR1 as LNHDA and CDR2 as SQIVND (reference sequence). Sampled blood was obtained at baseline, cycle 4 day 1, and cycle 7 day 1. About this clone: No antigen is known for it.

This receptor was taken from an adult with an advanced solid tumor such as melanoma, head and neck, liver or kidney cancer. This chain links TRBV19 with TRBJ1-2; TRBD1 agrees at 8 bases. The starting material was CD4+ or CD8+ T cells sorted from blood, obtained in a trial of the OX40 agonist ivuxolimab. The DNA of the CDR3 is TGTGCCAGTGCTAGATCAGGGGGCAATGGCTACACCTTC. This encodes CASARSGGNGYTF.